The T cell receptor beta chain under discussion was sequenced for a study of blood T cell repertoires in COVID-19. The germline gives CDR1 MNHEY, CDR2 SVGAGI. V lost 0 bases, J lost 14 bases, and 5 bases stayed unmatched. The CDR3 is made up of 13 amino acids. The authors' processing: Estimated nucleated cell counts came from reference gene primer amplification. Here immunoSEQ multiplex PCR was the method, and the copy in TCRdb shows in-frame clones only, minus some. The V and J calls and clone size were taken over from that table, and D and trimming were inferred from the DNA. This repertoire shows about 160,000 clones, 81% found once; its top ten account for about 10%.

Specimen: peripheral blood. This receptor was taken from a man aged 55 to 70 with active or convalescent COVID-19. This chain uses TRBV6-5 with TRBJ2-1; TRBD1 matches 9 bases. The CDR3 is CASSYSGQGGEFF. DNA of the CDR3: TGTGCCAGCAGTTACTCGGGACAGGGAGGCGAGTTCTTC.